This T cell receptor beta chain is from a study of Ad26.COV2.S vaccination and SARS-CoV-2 variants. About the research overall: The vaccine Ad26.COV2.S was put into the muscle once, or twice with 56 days between. Whole-study findings and limits: Non-spike TCR breadth did not differ much between vaccine and placebo recipients. Participants in the vaccine arm had higher spike-specific TCR breadth; placebo recipients had lower.

Trimming stripped 2 bases from V and 1 base from J, with 7 bases between. Germline lookup yields CDR1 SGHTA and CDR2 FQGNSA. This CDR3 contains 14 residues. TCRdb keeps only in-frame clones here, not all; method: immunoSEQ multiplex PCR. The data show roughly 410,000 clones, approximately 83% seen once. Note on this clone: Its specificity is not known.

The treatment denotes: about 20 received Ad26.COV2.S at low or high dose, single or two shots; about 5 received placebo; per-sample allocation not given. Day 63 following the first vaccine or placebo injection was when the samples were taken. Boston provided a donor who was an adult aged 18-55 years. The chain uses TRBV7-2 and TRBJ2-3; D not resolved. The TCR comes from a person between 18 and 65 years old who received the Ad26.COV2.S COVID-19 vaccine or a placebo. The sample in question was peripheral blood, obtained in a trial of Ad26.COV2.S vaccine versus placebo. The CDR3 protein is CASSLQVGTDTQYF. The CDR3 DNA reads TGTGCCAGCAGCTTACAGGTCGGCACAGATACGCAGTATTTT.